This T cell receptor beta chain was found in a study of blood T cell repertoires in COVID-19. About the study: Nucleic acid was either cDNA or gDNA, and it came from T cells, B-cell-depleted T cells, or PBMCs.

This CDR3 contains 15 residues. Repertoires were generated with immunoSEQ multiplex PCR, while TCRdb's copy carries only in-frame clones and drops some. This sample carries fewer than 30,000 clones, about three quarters of them seen once, and the ten largest clones take almost 8%. This clonotype was obtained from a woman in her 70s with active or convalescent COVID-19. Material: peripheral blood. This sequence joins TRBV21-1 and TRBJ1-3; the table names TRBD1, a call not compared with the DNA. TRBV21-1 is assigned pseudogene status. DNA for the CDR3: TGTGCCAGCAGCAAAATTAGGGGTGCAGCCAACACCATATATTTT. Its protein product is CASSKIRGAANTIYF.